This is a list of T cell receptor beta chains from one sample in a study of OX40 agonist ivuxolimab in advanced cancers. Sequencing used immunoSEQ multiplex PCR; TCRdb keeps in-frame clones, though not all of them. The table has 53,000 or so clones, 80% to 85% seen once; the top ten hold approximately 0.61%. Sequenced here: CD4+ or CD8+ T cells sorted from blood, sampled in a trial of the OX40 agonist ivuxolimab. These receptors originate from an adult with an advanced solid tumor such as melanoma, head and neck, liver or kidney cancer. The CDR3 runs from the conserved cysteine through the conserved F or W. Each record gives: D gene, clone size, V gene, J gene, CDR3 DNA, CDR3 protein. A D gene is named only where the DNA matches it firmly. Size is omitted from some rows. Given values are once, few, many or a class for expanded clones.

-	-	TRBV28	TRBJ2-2	TGTGCCAGCTCCACGGGCGGGGCTAACACCGGGGAGCTGTTTTTT	CASSTGGANTGELFF
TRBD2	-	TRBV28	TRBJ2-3	TGTGCCAGCAGTCTAAGACTAGCGATGAGCACAGATACGCAGTATTTT	CASSLRLAMSTDTQYF
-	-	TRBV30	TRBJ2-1	TGTGCCTGGAGTGCCCCTAGCAATGAGCAGTTCTTC	CAWSAPSNEQFF
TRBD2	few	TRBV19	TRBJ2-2	TGTGCCAGTAGTATGAGTGACGGGGGGTTCGGCCCGAACACCGGGGAGCTGTTTTTT	CASSMSDGGFGPNTGELFF
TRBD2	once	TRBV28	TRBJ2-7	TGTGCCAGCAGTCCTGTGGGAGGGACCGACCTTAGAGAGCAGTACTTC	CASSPVGGTDLREQYF
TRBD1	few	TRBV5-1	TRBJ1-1	TGCGCCAGCAGGCCCGGGACAGACAACACTGAAGCTTTCTTT	CASRPGTDNTEAFF
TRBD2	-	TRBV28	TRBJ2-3	TGTGCCAGCAGTCTAGGACTAGCAGGGCCCCCGCAGTATTTT	CASSLGLAGPPQYF
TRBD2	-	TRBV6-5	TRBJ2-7	TGTGCCAGCAGTTACCCCAGGACTAGCGGGAGGTACGAGCAGTACTTC	CASSYPRTSGRYEQYF
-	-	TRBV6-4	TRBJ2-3	TGTGCCAGCAGTGAGGACAGAGACACAGATACGCAGTATTTT	CASSEDRDTDTQYF
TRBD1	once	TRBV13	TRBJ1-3	TGTGCCAGCAGCTCTCTAGGGACAGTCGGAAACACCATATATTTT	CASSSLGTVGNTIYF
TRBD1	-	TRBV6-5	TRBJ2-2	TGTGCCAGCGGGGGACAGTACACCGGGGAGCTGTTTTTT	CASGGQYTGELFF
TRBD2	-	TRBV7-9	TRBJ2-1	TGTGCCAGCAGCTCCGTTAGCGGGAGGGTGAAAAACAATGAGCAGTTCTTC	CASSSVSGRVKNNEQFF
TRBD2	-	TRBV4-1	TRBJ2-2	TGCGCCAGCAGCCAGTGGACTAGCGGGAGAGGGTCCACCGGGGAGCTGTTTTTT	CASSQWTSGRGSTGELFF
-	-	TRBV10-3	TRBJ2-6	TGTGCCATCAATCCAGCCGGCTCTGGGGCCAACGTCCTGACTTTC	CAINPAGSGANVLTF
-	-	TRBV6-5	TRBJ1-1	TGTGCCAGCAGTTCCGACACGAACACTGAAGCTTTCTTT	CASSSDTNTEAFF
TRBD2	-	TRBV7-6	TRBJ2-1	TGTGCCAGCAGCTCTATCTTCAAGCGGGATTACAATGAGCAGTTCTTC	CASSSIFKRDYNEQFF
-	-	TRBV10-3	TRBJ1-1	TGTGCCAGTGGCCACCGGGATGAAGCTTTCTTT	CASGHRDEAFF
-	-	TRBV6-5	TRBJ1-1	TGTGCCAGCCTTACGAACACTGAAGCTTTCTTT	CASLTNTEAFF
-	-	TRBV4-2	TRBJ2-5	TGTGCCAGCAGCGCACGGGGGAGCGTTCAAGAGACCCAGTACTTC	CASSARGSVQETQYF
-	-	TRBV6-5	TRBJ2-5	TGTGCCAGCACCCCGGATTATTTCGGGGAGACCCAGTACTTC	CASTPDYFGETQYF
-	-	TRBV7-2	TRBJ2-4	TGTGCCAGCAGCTTAGCGGAGAAAAACATTCAGTACTTC	CASSLAEKNIQYF